Listed below are T cell receptor beta chains from one sample, sequenced in a study of T-cell reconstitution after alpha-beta-depleted transplantation in children. TCRdb re-analysed the PCR reads in MiXCR, keeping a single row per CDR3 protein. The sample shows approximately 500,000 distinct CDR3 sequences, roughly 30% of them seen only once. This specimen was PBMCs, taken before TCRalphabeta/CD19-depleted stem cell transplant. The origin of the receptors is a boy under two years old with Wiskott-Aldrich syndrome, due to receive a stem cell transplant. Each CDR3 is given with its conserved first and last residue. Fields, in order: D gene, clone size, V gene, J gene, CDR3 protein, CDR3 DNA. The D gene is left open where the match is weak. The size field is filled for only some rows; it gives once, few, many or a size class.

.	.	TRBV12-3/TRBV12-4	TRBJ2-7	CASSSCHYPKGTYEQYF	TGTGCCAGCAGTTCCTGTCATTATCCAAAGGGGACCTACGAGCAGTACTTC
TRBD1	.	TRBV5-1	TRBJ2-1	CASSLERVGTGVYNEQFF	TGCGCCAGCAGCCTGGAGAGGGTGGGGACAGGGGTTTACAATGAGCAGTTCTTC
.	few	TRBV3-1	TRBJ2-1	CASSQGAGRTYNEQFF	TGTGCCAGCAGCCAGGGTGCGGGCCGGACCTACAATGAGCAGTTCTTC
.	.	TRBV3-1	TRBJ2-1	CASSQGVGPGLNEQFF	TGTGCCAGCAGCCAAGGCGTGGGCCCAGGGCTAAATGAGCAGTTCTTC
TRBD2	.	TRBV7-9	TRBJ2-5	CASSPERTRTFF	TGTGCCAGCAGCCCCGAACGGACTAGGACCTTCTTC
TRBD1	few	TRBV27	TRBJ2-7	CASSLRKGTGEVDEQYF	TGTGCCAGCAGTTTACGGAAGGGTACAGGGGAAGTCGACGAGCAGTACTTC
.	many	TRBV28	TRBJ2-2	CASSFRPMAGELFF	TGTGCCAGCAGTTTCCGCCCAATGGCCGGGGAGCTGTTTTTT
.	.	TRBV7-2	TRBJ2-5	CASSLELGSLETQYF	TGTGCCAGCAGCTTAGAACTCGGGTCGCTAGAGACCCAGTACTTC
.	few	TRBV7-9	TRBJ2-4	CASSPRAPAKNIQYF	TGTGCCAGCAGCCCCCGGGCCCCAGCCAAAAACATTCAGTACTTC
.	.	TRBV11-3	TRBJ1-1	CASSLDGGSSTEAFF	TGTGCCAGCAGCTTAGATGGGGGTTCGAGCACTGAAGCTTTCTTT
TRBD1	.	TRBV20-1	TRBJ2-7	CSARDRTGGYEQYF	TGCAGTGCTAGAGATAGGACAGGGGGCTACGAGCAGTACTTC
.	few	TRBV5-1	TRBJ2-1	CASFPSPSPGLSSYNEQFF	TGCGCCAGCTTCCCCTCCCCTAGTCCAGGACTGAGCTCCTACAATGAGCAGTTCTTC
.	few	TRBV16	TRBJ1-5	CASSQAEYSNQPQHF	TGTGCCAGCAGCCAGGCCGAGTATAGCAATCAGCCCCAGCATTTT
.	.	TRBV7-6	TRBJ1-6	CASSLAGGPNSPLHF	TGTGCCAGCAGCTTAGCGGGGGGTCCTAATTCACCCCTCCACTTT
TRBD1	few	TRBV5-1	TRBJ2-5	CASSLATGGETQYF	TGCGCCAGCAGCTTGGCGACAGGGGGAGAGACCCAGTACTTC
TRBD1	.	TRBV20-1	TRBJ2-1	CSAVLTGGNEQFF	TGCAGTGCCGTTCTGACAGGGGGCAATGAGCAGTTCTTC
TRBD2	.	TRBV5-6	TRBJ2-1	CASSLVGLAGYNEQFF	TGTGCCAGCAGCTTGGTAGGACTAGCGGGGTACAATGAGCAGTTCTTC
TRBD1	few	TRBV11-1	TRBJ1-1	CASSKQGATTEAFF	TGTGCCAGCAGCAAACAGGGGGCTACCACTGAAGCTTTCTTT
TRBD2	.	TRBV20-1	TRBJ2-3	CSAIRIAGGPWEDTQYF	TGCAGTGCTATACGCATAGCGGGAGGGCCGTGGGAAGATACGCAGTATTTT
.	few	TRBV5-1	TRBJ2-1	CASSLGTIGQSDF	TGCGCCAGCAGCTTGGGGACTATCGGGCAATCCGACTTC
.	few	TRBV25-1	TRBJ2-5	CASRPPWTDQETQYF	TGTGCCAGCAGGCCCCCCTGGACGGATCAAGAGACCCAGTACTTC
TRBD2	.	TRBV2	TRBJ2-1	CASSELGRGSYNEQFF	TGTGCCAGCAGTGAATTGGGGAGGGGCTCCTACAATGAGCAGTTCTTC
TRBD2	.	TRBV7-6	TRBJ2-2	CASSLVSGVTGELFF	TGTGCCAGCAGCTTAGTCAGCGGGGTCACCGGGGAGCTGTTTTTT
TRBD2	few	TRBV4-2	TRBJ2-5	CASSRNPGLAGGQETQYF	TGTGCCAGCAGCCGGAACCCGGGACTAGCGGGAGGGCAAGAGACCCAGTACTTC